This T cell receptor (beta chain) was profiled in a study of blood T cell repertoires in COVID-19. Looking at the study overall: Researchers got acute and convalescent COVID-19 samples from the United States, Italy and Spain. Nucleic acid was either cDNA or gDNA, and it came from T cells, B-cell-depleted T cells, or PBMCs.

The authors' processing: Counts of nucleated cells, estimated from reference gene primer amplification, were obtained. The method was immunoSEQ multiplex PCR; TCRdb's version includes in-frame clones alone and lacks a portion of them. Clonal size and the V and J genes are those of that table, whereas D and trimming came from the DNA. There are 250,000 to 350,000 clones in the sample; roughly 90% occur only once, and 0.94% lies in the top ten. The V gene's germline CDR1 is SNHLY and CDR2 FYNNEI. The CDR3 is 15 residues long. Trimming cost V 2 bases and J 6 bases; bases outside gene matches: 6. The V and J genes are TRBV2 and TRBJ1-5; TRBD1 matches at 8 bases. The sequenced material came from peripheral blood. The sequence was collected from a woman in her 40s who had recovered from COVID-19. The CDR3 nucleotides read TGTGCCAGCAGTGAACTTCAGGGGGCCACTCAGCCCCAGCATTTT. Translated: CASSELQGATQPQHF.